This T cell receptor beta chain was captured in a study of metastatic and nonmetastatic thyroid tumors. Study-wide context: The study looked at repertoires side by side in blood and in tumor or nodule tissue from malignant and benign thyroid patients.

Study observations and caveats: Within blood and tumor, benign nodules reportedly had significantly lower TCR beta diversity than malignant thyroid tumors did.

There were no patients who had received any treatment before thyroid surgery. The germline V gene has CDR1 MNHNS and CDR2 SASEGT. CDR3 length: 14 residues. V dropped 5 bases and J dropped 4; count of bases not matched to a gene: 8. Note on this clone: Its specificity is unknown.

As processed by the authors: Clinicopathological groups differed in CDR3, with these differences serving to build a distant-metastasis classifier for papillary thyroid cancer. Via MiXCR, TCRdb re-called the PCR reads. Clone size and V and J calls follow TCRdb, not the original study. The repertoire holds some 12,000 clones, with approximately 21% as singletons. This receptor was taken from a female donor with papillary thyroid cancer or a benign thyroid nodule (not recorded which). Some clones in this sample may be carry-over from other donors' samples. This chain joins TRBV6-1 and TRBJ2-7; 7 nucleotides agree with TRBD1. The material sequenced was adjacent normal tissue. The CDR3 protein is CASSSTGVAYEQYF. As DNA, the CDR3 is TGTGCCAGCAGTTCTACAGGGGTCGCTTACGAGCAGTACTTC.